One sample yielded the 7 T cell receptor beta chains listed below, sequenced in a study of CD8+ T cells in alopecia areata. Following RNA extraction, reverse transcription yielded cDNA that acted as the sequencing template. The repertoire was sequenced with immunoSEQ multiplex PCR; TCRdb's copy has only in-frame clones and lacks some. The sample lists a few hundred thousand clones, around two fifths occurring once. As to treatment: oral pan-JAK inhibitor, 5-10 mg twice daily. Sequencing used CD4+ T cells sorted from blood, obtained between weeks 30 and 35, from a patient treated with tofacitinib. The receptor source for this set is a human donor with alopecia areata.

This clone was found once. The chain carries TRBV7-8 and TRBJ2-1, with 10 bases fitting TRBD1. CDR1 SGHVS and CDR2 FQNEAQ come from the germline V gene. The ends lost 1 base at V and 1 base at J; junction bases unmatched: 1. This CDR3 region has 16 residues. This chain's CDR3 is CASSLEDRGSYNEQFF. In nucleotides, the CDR3 is TGTGCCAGCAGCTTAGAGGACAGGGGGTCCTACAATGAGCAGTTCTTC.

The chain recombines TRBV6-1 with TRBJ1-2, with D unresolved. Germline V gene sequence: CDR1 MNHNS, CDR2 SASEGT. Trimming cost V 3 bases and J 2 bases, with 7 bases left between them. This CDR3 region has 13 residues. The CDR3 DNA is TGTGCCAGCAGTGACCGACAAAACTATGGCTACACCTTC. It codes for CASSDRQNYGYTF.

The CDR3 sequence: CSVLSHTGPLSYEQYF. The CDR3, as DNA: TGCAGCGTTCTGTCACATACCGGGCCCCTCTCCTACGAGCAGTACTTC. This sequence joins TRBV29-1 and TRBJ2-7; D not certain. The germline V gene has CDR1 SQVTM and CDR2 ANQGSEA. The length of the CDR3 is 16 residues. The ends were cut back, 5 bases at V and 0 bases at J, with 20 bases in the middle.

The chain carries TRBV29-1 and TRBJ2-3; D is unresolved. V lost 7 bases to trimming and J lost 5 bases, with 13 bases between them. The CDR3 is made up of 12 amino acids. Germline assignment: CDR1 SQVTM and CDR2 ANQGSEA. The DNA of the CDR3 is TGCAGCGGAAGAGTCCTCGGAGATACGCAGTATTTT. Translating gives CSGRVLGDTQYF.

This clone was seen more than once but under ten times. V gene TRBV7-2 combines with J gene TRBJ1-1, with a possible D match to TRBD1 (6 bases). The CDR3 is 14 residues long. The V gene's germline CDR1 is SGHTA and CDR2 FQGNSA. V was trimmed by 3 bases and J by 2 bases, leaving 10 bases between them. The CDR3 spells CASSFGGINTEAFF. The CDR3 bases are TGTGCCAGCAGCTTCGGGGGCATTAACACTGAAGCTTTCTTT. The entire variable domain, with the rest obtained from reference TRBV7-2 and TRBJ1-1, is as follows: GAGVSQSPSNKVTEKGKDVELRCDPISGHTALYWYRQSLGQGLEFLIYFQGNSAPDKSGLPSDRFSAERTGGSVSTLTIQRTQQEDSAVYLCASSFGGINTEAFFGQGTRLTVV.

The V and J genes are TRBV5-1 and TRBJ2-5, with TRBD1 as a possible D gene (7 bases). Germline assignment: CDR1 SGHRS and CDR2 YFSETQ. V dropped 0 bases and J dropped 3 bases, with 12 bases sitting between them. This CDR3 region has 15 residues. This CDR3 is CASSLVFRGEETQYF. CDR3 DNA sequence: TGCGCCAGCAGCTTGGTCTTCAGGGGGGAAGAGACCCAGTACTTC.

This clone was found a few times. The chain couples TRBV27 to TRBJ2-3, with TRBD2 matching over 10 bases. The trim removed 8 bases at V and 4 bases at J, leaving 18 bases unmatched. There are 18 residues in the CDR3. Germline CDR1 MNHEY, CDR2 SMNVEV (reference sequence). This chain's CDR3 is CASRTYREGLATSDTQYF. The CDR3 DNA is TGTGCCAGCCGCACCTACCGGGAGGGACTAGCGACCTCAGATACGCAGTATTTT.